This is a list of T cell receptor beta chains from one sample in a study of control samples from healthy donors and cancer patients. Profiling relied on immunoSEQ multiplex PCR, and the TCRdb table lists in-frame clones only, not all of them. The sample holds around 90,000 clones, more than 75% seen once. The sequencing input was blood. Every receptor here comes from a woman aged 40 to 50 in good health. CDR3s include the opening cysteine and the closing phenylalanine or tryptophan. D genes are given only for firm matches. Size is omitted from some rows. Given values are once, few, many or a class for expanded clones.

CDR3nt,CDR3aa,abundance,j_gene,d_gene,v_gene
TGTGCCAGCAGGGGACGGGGACACTCCTACGAGCAGTACTTC,CASRGRGHSYEQYF,NA,TRBJ2-7,NA,TRBV6-6
TGTGCCAGTTCTAATCCTAGCGGGGGCTCCTACGAGCAGTACTTC,CASSNPSGGSYEQYF,NA,TRBJ2-7,TRBD2,TRBV19
TGTGCCAGCAGTCCTACGGACTCTGGAAACACCATATATTTT,CASSPTDSGNTIYF,NA,TRBJ1-3,NA,TRBV2
TGTGCCAGCAGCTTTCGACGGGACGCCGGGGAGCTGTTTTTT,CASSFRRDAGELFF,NA,TRBJ2-2,NA,TRBV7-2
TGTGCCAGCAGCTTAGCCAATTCGATGAACACTGAAGCTTTCTTT,CASSLANSMNTEAFF,NA,TRBJ1-1,NA,TRBV11-3
TGTGCCAGCAGTCTATTCGCGACACTTGTTTATGGCTACACCTTC,CASSLFATLVYGYTF,NA,TRBJ1-2,NA,TRBV6-2/TRBV6-3
TGTGCCCTCCCTTGGCGGCACACAGATACGCAGTATTTT,CALPWRHTDTQYF,NA,TRBJ2-3,NA,TRBV24-1
TGTGCCAGCACCCCCGGACAGGGCAATCAGCCCCAGCATTTT,CASTPGQGNQPQHF,NA,TRBJ1-5,TRBD1,TRBV6-5
TGTGCCAGCAGCTTGAGTGGTGTCACCACCGGGGAGCTGTTTTTT,CASSLSGVTTGELFF,NA,TRBJ2-2,NA,TRBV5-5
TGTGCCAGCAGCCCCCTGGGACAGGGGGCGCAGGGCTACACCTTC,CASSPLGQGAQGYTF,NA,TRBJ1-2,TRBD1,TRBV7-3
TGCGCCAGCAGCCAGATAACGTCGGGACTAGGGTTTGGTGAGCAGTTCTTC,CASSQITSGLGFGEQFF,NA,TRBJ2-1,TRBD2,TRBV4-3
TGTGCCAGCAGCGTTTACTCTGGGGCCAACGTCCTGACTTTC,CASSVYSGANVLTF,NA,TRBJ2-6,NA,TRBV9
TGTGCCAGCTTGGCAGGGACTAATTCACCCCTCCACTTT,CASLAGTNSPLHF,NA,TRBJ1-6,NA,TRBV2
TGCGCCAGCAGCTTGGAGTTGACAGACTATGGCTACACCTTC,CASSLELTDYGYTF,NA,TRBJ1-2,NA,TRBV5-1
TGTGCCAGCTCACCTCGAACTACAGGGGGCAACACTGAAGCTTTCTTT,CASSPRTTGGNTEAFF,NA,TRBJ1-1,TRBD1,TRBV18
TGTGCCGTCGAAAGGGGGACAGGGGGCCGGGGCTACACCTTC,CAVERGTGGRGYTF,NA,TRBJ1-2,TRBD1,TRBV6-5
TGTGCCAGCACGCTGGGACCTGGGGCCAACGTCCTGACTTTC,CASTLGPGANVLTF,few,TRBJ2-6,NA,TRBV6-5
TGTGCCAGCAGCCAAGTAGGATACTCCACCGGGGAGCTGTTTTTT,CASSQVGYSTGELFF,NA,TRBJ2-2,NA,TRBV3-1/TRBV3-2
TGTGCCAGCTCACCGGGGACCACTGATGAGCAGTTCTTC,CASSPGTTDEQFF,NA,TRBJ2-1,NA,TRBV18
TGTGCCAGCAGTCCACCGGTGGCGGGGGAGAGGACCGGGGAGCTGTTTTTT,CASSPPVAGERTGELFF,NA,TRBJ2-2,TRBD2,TRBV9
TGTGCCAGCAGCCCCGGACGGCGGTTAGGGGGCTACACCTTC,CASSPGRRLGGYTF,NA,TRBJ1-2,NA,TRBV3-1/TRBV3-2
TGTGCCAGCAGTTACTCGGCGGAGGGCCAGTACTTC,CASSYSAEGQYF,NA,TRBJ2-7,NA,TRBV6-2/TRBV6-3
TGCAGCGTTGAAGGATCAGATACATTTCTGGGAGGCTACACCTTC,CSVEGSDTFLGGYTF,NA,TRBJ1-2,NA,TRBV29-1
TGTGCCAGCAGCTTGTGGGGGGCGAAAATGAATGAGCAGTTCTTC,CASSLWGAKMNEQFF,NA,TRBJ2-1,NA,TRBV5-6
TGTGCCAGCAGCTTAGATAGGGGGAGGCAAGAGACCCAGTACTTC,CASSLDRGRQETQYF,NA,TRBJ2-5,NA,TRBV7-9
TGTGCCAGCTCACCAAGAAATATACAAGAGACCCAGTACTTC,CASSPRNIQETQYF,NA,TRBJ2-5,NA,TRBV18